Each of the 22 T cell receptor beta chains below was sequenced from the same sample in a study of cytomegalovirus exposure and HLA in healthy donors. The PCR used 60 Vbeta and 13 Jbeta primers. TCRdb keeps only in-frame clones here, not all; method: immunoSEQ multiplex PCR. The sample includes about 140,000 clones, roughly 87% of them seen just once. Material: PBMCs. These receptors were obtained from a woman aged 35 to 49 in good health and CMV-seronegative.

About this clone itself: One junction end disagrees with the germline gene, perhaps due to a read error. The chain uses TRBV29-1 and TRBJ1-2; D is ambiguous. CDR1 and CDR2 (germline): SQVTM, ANQGSEA. This CDR3 spans 12 amino acids. The CDR3 DNA reads as TGCAGCGCTGAAGGGCAGAACTATGGCTACACCTTC. It specifies CSAEGQNYGYTF.

The genes are TRBV11-3 and TRBJ2-7; unclear D gene. The germline V and J ends were trimmed by 1 base and 5 bases, with 9 bases remaining between them. The V gene's germline CDR1 is SGHNT and CDR2 YENEEA. This CDR3 has 13 residues. CDR3 residues: CASSLGLANEQYF. The CDR3 DNA follows: TGTGCCAGCAGCTTAGGGCTTGCCAACGAGCAGTACTTC.

The V call is TRBV7-9, the J call TRBJ2-7; 10 nucleotides align to TRBD2. This CDR3 has 16 amino acids. CDR1 is SEHNR and CDR2 is FQNEAQ in the germline V gene (reference sequence). After removal of 5 bases from V and 2 bases from J, the junction contained 9 bases not matched to a gene. CDR3 nucleotide sequence: TGTGCCAGCAGCCCGGATTCGAGCGGGAGGGCCTACGAGCAGTACTTC. It encodes CASSPDSSGRAYEQYF.

The gene calls are TRBV4-2 and TRBJ1-1, with D possibly matching TRBD1 (5 bases). The germline V and J ends were trimmed by 5 bases and 3 bases, with 13 bases remaining between them. Looked up from germline, CDR1 is LGHNA and CDR2 is YNFKEQ. The CDR3 runs to 14 residues. CDR3 protein: CASSLTGVDTEAFF. The CDR3 nucleotides read TGTGCCAGCAGCTTGACGGGGGTGGACACTGAAGCTTTCTTT.

The chain has TRBV7-2 and TRBJ2-2; 13 nucleotides agree with TRBD2. The J segment lost 7 bases and the V segment lost 4 bases, leaving 9 bases of the junction unmatched. The CDR3 loop spans 17 amino acids. Germline V gives CDR1 SGHTA, CDR2 FQGNSA. This chain's CDR3 is CASSSYGLAGVGGELFF. CDR3 nucleotides: TGTGCCAGCAGCTCCTACGGACTAGCGGGAGTAGGCGGGGAGCTGTTTTTT.

V and J are TRBV5-1 and TRBJ2-1, with D possibly matching TRBD1 (5 bases). The CDR3 is made up of 14 amino acids. Between the trimmed V and J ends, which lost 3 bases and 3 bases, there was a span of 10 bases. Germline V gives CDR1 SGHRS, CDR2 YFSETQ. Here the CDR3 DNA reads TGCGCCAGCAGCTCCCAGGGCGGCTACAATGAGCAGTTCTTC. Translation: CASSSQGGYNEQFF.

This clone was seen only once. This chain links TRBV7-8 with TRBJ2-5; 7 positions agree with TRBD1. Germline CDR1 is SGHVS and CDR2 is FQNEAQ. CDR3 length: 15 amino acids. V lost 7 bases, J lost 5 bases, and 13 bases stayed unmatched. The CDR3 nucleotides read TGTGCCAGCACCGGGACAGACCGATCTTATGAGACCCAGTACTTC. The encoded protein is CASTGTDRSYETQYF. The variable domain in full, with the rest retrieved from reference TRBV7-8 and TRBJ2-5, is GAGVSQSPRYKVAKRGQDVALRCDPISGHVSLFWYQQALGQGPEFLTYFQNEAQLDKSGLPSDRFFAERPEGSVSTLKIQRTQQEDSAVYLCASTGTDRSYETQYFGPGTRLLVL.

The gene calls are TRBV29-1 and TRBJ2-1; D is possibly TRBD1 (5 bases). CDR3 length equals 12 residues. Trimming took off 3 bases at V and 8 bases at J, with 11 bases between the two ends. Germline values: CDR1 SQVTM, CDR2 ANQGSEA. CDR3: CSVDPLRDEQFF. The CDR3 DNA reads TGCAGCGTTGACCCTCTCAGGGATGAGCAGTTCTTC.

The chain carries TRBV7-2 and TRBJ1-1; D is perhaps TRBD1 (5 bases). CDR1 is SGHTA, CDR2 FQGNSA, per germline. The CDR3 has 14 residues. V dropped 1 base and J dropped 4 bases, with 10 bases sitting between them. The CDR3 DNA follows: TGTGCCAGCAGCTTAGTTCAGGGAATCACTGAAGCTTTCTTT. Residues: CASSLVQGITEAFF.

This chain links TRBV27 with TRBJ2-7; 9 bases line up with TRBD2. Germline assignment: CDR1 MNHEY and CDR2 SMNVEV (reference sequence). The CDR3 is 16 amino acids. V lost 1 base, J lost 1 base, and 5 bases stayed unmatched. This chain's CDR3 is CASSLFGAGGSYEQYF. CDR3 in DNA: TGTGCCAGCAGTTTATTTGGGGCGGGAGGGTCCTACGAGCAGTACTTC.

The rearrangement joins TRBV19 to TRBJ2-7; 10 bases are a match to TRBD2. V trimming: 3 bases; J trimming: 4 bases; junction bases outside the gene matches: 3. This CDR3 has 14 amino acids. Germline-derived CDR1 and CDR2 are LNHDA and SQIVND (reference sequence). DNA for the CDR3: TGTGCCAGTAGTATGGTAGCGGGAGGTTACGAGCAGTACTTC. Translating gives CASSMVAGGYEQYF.

The chain is built from TRBV7-8 and TRBJ2-7, with a weak D call TRBD2 (5 bases). V dropped 5 bases and J dropped 4 bases, with 9 bases sitting between them. The CDR3 is 12 residues long. Per germline, CDR1 SGHVS and CDR2 FQNEAQ. The CDR3 sequence is CASSPSGYEQYF. CDR3 nucleotides: TGTGCCAGCAGCCCCTCGGGGTACGAGCAGTACTTC. Variable domain in full (rest from reference TRBV7-8 and TRBJ2-7): GAGVSQSPRYKVAKRGQDVALRCDPISGHVSLFWYQQALGQGPEFLTYFQNEAQLDKSGLPSDRFFAERPEGSVSTLKIQRTQQEDSAVYLCASSPSGYEQYFGPGTRLTVT.

V gene TRBV5-1 combines with J gene TRBJ1-5; 7 bases line up with TRBD1. Trimming cost V 5 bases and J 2 bases; bases outside gene matches: 4. The germline CDR1 and CDR2 sequences are SGHRS and YFSETQ. CDR3 length equals 14 residues. CDR3 coding DNA: TGCGCCAGCAGTGAAGGGGGCGGCAATCAGCCCCAGCATTTT. It codes for CASSEGGGNQPQHF.

The count of this clone is one. The chain has TRBV14 and TRBJ2-2; possible D gene TRBD2, 5 bases. V gave up 0 bases and J gave up 6 bases, with 14 bases separating them. The CDR3 loop spans 16 amino acids. Germline lookup yields CDR1 SGHDN and CDR2 FVKESK. The CDR3, as DNA: TGTGCCAGCAGCCAAGACAGGCTAGCACGGGCCGGGGAGCTGTTTTTT. Translated: CASSQDRLARAGELFF.

The rearrangement joins TRBV4-1 to TRBJ1-1, with a tentative D call TRBD1 (5 bases). This CDR3 is 16 amino acids long. Trimming removed 0 bases from V and 4 bases from J, with 15 bases in between. Germline lookup yields CDR1 MGHRA and CDR2 YSYEKL. CDR3: CASSQEGMAGGTEAFF. CDR3 nucleotide sequence: TGCGCCAGCAGCCAAGAAGGTATGGCGGGGGGCACTGAAGCTTTCTTT.

The rearrangement joins TRBV19 to TRBJ1-2, with TRBD1 matching 11 bases. Germline V gene data show CDR1 as LNHDA and CDR2 as SQIVND (reference sequence). The CDR3 loop spans 14 amino acids. Trimming at V came to 5 bases and at J to 4 bases, leaving 3 bases not matched to a gene. CDR3 bases: TGTGCCAGTAGTGGACAGGGGGCGGTCTATGGCTACACCTTC. This sequence encodes CASSGQGAVYGYTF.

The chain carries TRBV29-1 and TRBJ2-1; D might be TRBD1 (5 bases). In germline, CDR1 is SQVTM, CDR2 ANQGSEA. The CDR3 is 13 residues long. V gave up 3 bases and J gave up 5 bases, with 11 bases separating them. CDR3 protein: CSVDWWGHNEQFF. CDR3 sequence (DNA): TGCAGCGTTGACTGGTGGGGCCACAATGAGCAGTTCTTC.

The chain uses TRBV11-2 and TRBJ2-7; 9 bases match TRBD2. Germline values: CDR1 SGHAT, CDR2 FQNNGV. The CDR3 consists of 15 residues. V lost 1 base and J lost 2; bases outside the gene matches: 3. CDR3 protein: CASSLGASGAYEQYF. The CDR3 region has the DNA TGTGCCAGCAGCTTAGGCGCTAGCGGGGCCTACGAGCAGTACTTC.

To note about this clone: Its ends do not fully match the called genes, so a read error is possible. The chain has TRBV7-9 and TRBJ2-7; D remains unclear. Germline CDR1 reads SEHNR; CDR2 reads FQNEAQ (reference sequence). This CDR3 has 12 residues. The CDR3 nucleotides are TGTTCCAGCAGATTAAGTGAGTACGAGCAGTACTTC. The encoded protein is CSSRLSEYEQYF.

This chain connects TRBV30 to TRBJ1-1; TRBD1 matches at 7 bases. The CDR3 runs 16 residues. J was trimmed by 0 bases and V by 3 bases; bases with no gene match: 10. From germline, CDR1 is GTSNPN and CDR2 SVGIG (reference sequence). CDR3 DNA sequence: TGTGCCTGGAGAGGGGCTACCGGGACAGTGAACACTGAAGCTTTCTTT. Residues: CAWRGATGTVNTEAFF.

This chain connects TRBV7-6 to TRBJ2-6; 9 nucleotides align to TRBD1. Trimming at V came to 5 bases and at J to 2 bases, leaving 7 bases not matched to a gene. Germline CDR1 SGHVS, CDR2 FNYEAQ. The CDR3 is made up of 17 amino acids. CDR3 sequence (DNA): TGTGCCAGCAGCCCGGGACAGGGTAGCGCTGGGGCCAACGTCCTGACTTTC. Protein: CASSPGQGSAGANVLTF.

The chain recombines TRBV4-2 with TRBJ2-1; D is uncertain. Trimming pared 0 bases from V and 0 bases from J, leaving 15 bases between. The CDR3 runs to 18 residues. Germline V gene lookup returns CDR1 LGHNA and CDR2 YNFKEQ. CDR3 protein: CASSQDIGGYLSYNEQFF. In DNA form, the CDR3 reads TGTGCCAGCAGCCAAGATATCGGCGGTTACCTCTCCTACAATGAGCAGTTCTTC.